The rows below give T cell receptor beta chains drawn from one sample of a study of T-cell memory formation after mild COVID-19. In TCRdb, the 5' RACE reads were re-called with MiXCR into one record per CDR3 protein. Here the sample spans some 320,000 distinct CDR3 sequences, over 11% being singletons. The sequencing input was PBMCs or a T cell subset sorted from them (not recorded which). The source is a man between 18 and 29 years old who had mild COVID-19 (a few samples of this study predate the infection). Cell type and time point are not known. Both conserved end residues are part of each CDR3. A D gene is named only where the DNA matches it firmly. The size of a clone is reported for some rows only, either as once, few or many, or as a class for expanded clones.

d_gene	v_gene	j_gene	abundance	CDR3nt	CDR3aa
NA	TRBV5-1	TRBJ1-4	few	TGCGCCAGCAGCCTGGAGGGGGGAGATTGGGAAAAACTGTTTTTT	CASSLEGGDWEKLFF
NA	TRBV6-2/TRBV6-3	TRBJ2-2	few	TGTGCCAGCAGTTACAGATGGGGGCCCGAGAACACCGGGGAGCTGTTTTTT	CASSYRWGPENTGELFF
NA	TRBV24-1	TRBJ2-3	NA	TGTGCCACCAGTGATACGGGAGTGGCAGATACGCAGTATTTT	CATSDTGVADTQYF
NA	TRBV4-3	TRBJ2-1	NA	TGCGCCAGCAGCCAAGATCGGGGGGCCAGGAATGAGCAGTTCTTC	CASSQDRGARNEQFF
TRBD2	TRBV18	TRBJ2-1	few	TGTGCCAGCTCACCACCGTGGCGGGGGGACTACAATGAGCAGTTCTTC	CASSPPWRGDYNEQFF
TRBD1	TRBV6-6	TRBJ2-5	few	TGTGCCAGCAGTACCGGGACAGGGACACTGGGGGAGACCCAGTACTTC	CASSTGTGTLGETQYF
NA	TRBV5-1	TRBJ2-3	many	TGCGCCAGCAGCTTCTGGGAGAGCACAGATACGCAGTATTTT	CASSFWESTDTQYF
TRBD2	TRBV5-5	TRBJ2-3	NA	TGTGCCAGCAGCACACGGGGGGGCCAGGATACGCAGTATTTT	CASSTRGGQDTQYF
TRBD2	TRBV20-1	TRBJ2-7	NA	TGCAGTGCTCAGACGACCGGACTAGCGGGGTACGAGCAGTACTTC	CSAQTTGLAGYEQYF
TRBD2	TRBV3-1	TRBJ2-5	NA	TGTGCCAGCACCGATGACGCGGGGGGGCGAGAGACCCAGTACTTC	CASTDDAGGRETQYF
NA	TRBV7-9	TRBJ2-1	NA	TGTGCCAGCAGCCAGAGGGGGATCGCCTACAATGAGCAGTTCTTC	CASSQRGIAYNEQFF
TRBD1	TRBV5-1	TRBJ1-2	NA	TGCGCCAGCAGCTTGCAACAGGGGGCTGGTGGCTACACCTTC	CASSLQQGAGGYTF
TRBD2	TRBV12-3/TRBV12-4	TRBJ2-5	many	TGTGCCAGCAGTCCCCCCAGCGGGGGGCAAGAGACCCAGTACTTC	CASSPPSGGQETQYF
NA	TRBV20-1	TRBJ2-5	few	TGCAGTGCTAGACTCGTGGGAGAGACCCAGTACTTC	CSARLVGETQYF
NA	TRBV4-2	TRBJ2-6	NA	TGTGCCAGCAGCCAAGACCGCCGGAACTCTGGGGCCAACGTCCTGACTTTC	CASSQDRRNSGANVLTF
TRBD1	TRBV4-3	TRBJ2-7	few	TGCGCCAGCAGCCAGACTCTCCGACAGGGGGCTACTTACGAGCAGTACTTC	CASSQTLRQGATYEQYF
NA	TRBV7-7	TRBJ2-7	few	TGTGCCAGCAGCTTTGGCGAGGGCTCCTACGAGCAGTACTTC	CASSFGEGSYEQYF
NA	TRBV12-3/TRBV12-4	TRBJ1-6	NA	TGTGCCAGCAGTACTACTACGGGGGCCTATTCACCCCTCCACTTT	CASSTTTGAYSPLHF
NA	TRBV4-3	TRBJ1-5	few	TGCGCCAGCAGCCGAGACTCAGTCCCGAATCAGCCCCAGCATTTT	CASSRDSVPNQPQHF
NA	TRBV12-3/TRBV12-4	TRBJ1-1	NA	TGTGCCAGCAGTTTAAATATATGGAACACTGAAGCTTTCTTT	CASSLNIWNTEAFF
NA	TRBV4-3	TRBJ2-1	few	TGCGCCAGCAGCCTCGGAAGGTTTTCCCGGGGCGGTGAGCAGTTCTTC	CASSLGRFSRGGEQFF
NA	TRBV6-5	TRBJ1-2	few	TGTGCCAGCAGTAGGGACACTTCTTATGGCTACACCTTC	CASSRDTSYGYTF
TRBD1	TRBV5-1	TRBJ2-3	many	TGCGCCAGCAGCTTCCGGGACAGGGTTGCAGATACGCAGTATTTT	CASSFRDRVADTQYF
TRBD1	TRBV10-3	TRBJ1-1	NA	TGTGCCATCAGTGCCCAGGGACAGGGTTTATTCACTGAAGCTTTCTTT	CAISAQGQGLFTEAFF
TRBD2	TRBV15	TRBJ2-6	few	TGTGCCACCAGCAGTCGGACTAGCGGGGGCCGCTCTGGGGCCAACGTCCTGACTTTC	CATSSRTSGGRSGANVLTF
NA	TRBV6-5	TRBJ1-1	few	TGTGCCAGCAGTAAGCAGGGTGGCACTGAAGCTTTCTTT	CASSKQGGTEAFF
NA	TRBV27	TRBJ2-3	NA	TGTGCCAGCAGTTTCGACTCCGGCAGGGCCATCACAGATACGCAGTATTTT	CASSFDSGRAITDTQYF
TRBD1	TRBV9	TRBJ1-2	NA	TGTGCCAGCAGCCCAACGACAGGGGTTGAGTATGGCTACACCTTC	CASSPTTGVEYGYTF
NA	TRBV5-6	TRBJ2-5	few	TGTGCCAGCAGCCGGGATTCGCCCCAAGAGACCCAGTACTTC	CASSRDSPQETQYF
NA	TRBV5-1	TRBJ1-2	many	TGCGCCAGCAGCTTGCCGGAGGACTATGGCTACACCTTC	CASSLPEDYGYTF
NA	TRBV15	TRBJ2-1	few	TGTGCCACCAGCAGAGCGGCTGCGGGGGCCGCTCATGAGCAGTTCTTC	CATSRAAAGAAHEQFF
NA	TRBV4-1	TRBJ2-3	NA	TGCGCCAGCAGCCAAGATGCGGACACAGATACGCAGTATTTT	CASSQDADTDTQYF
NA	TRBV11-2	TRBJ2-3	few	TGTGCCAGCAGCCTCTTATCGCTAGCGACAGATACGCAGTATTTT	CASSLLSLATDTQYF
NA	TRBV20-1	TRBJ2-1	NA	TGCAGTGCTCGCGCTCCTCAGCGGAGCTCCTACAATGAGCAGTTCTTC	CSARAPQRSSYNEQFF
TRBD2	TRBV7-6	TRBJ2-7	NA	TGTGCCAGCAGCTTATCCGGACTAGCGGGGGGCGAGCAGTACTTC	CASSLSGLAGGEQYF
NA	TRBV20-1	TRBJ2-3	few	TGCAGTGGTAGGGGGGGGGCAGAGGATACGCAGTATTTT	CSGRGGAEDTQYF
NA	TRBV18	TRBJ2-3	few	TGTGCCAGCTCACCAGTTCTCCGGGGCACAGATACGCAGTATTTT	CASSPVLRGTDTQYF
NA	TRBV3-1	TRBJ1-1	NA	TGTGCCAGCAGCCAAGGCCCACAGGTTTCCGCTTTCTTT	CASSQGPQVSAFF
NA	TRBV29-1	TRBJ2-7	NA	TGCAGCGTTGTGGCACAGGGAGATGGCGAGCAGTACTTC	CSVVAQGDGEQYF
NA	TRBV4-1	TRBJ2-7	NA	TGCGCCAGCAGCCAAGGCGGGACAGTGCGACACGAGCAGTACTTC	CASSQGGTVRHEQYF
NA	TRBV5-5	TRBJ2-4	few	TGTGCCAGCAGCTTCCAGGGCGCCAAAAACATTCAGTACTTC	CASSFQGAKNIQYF
NA	TRBV4-2	TRBJ2-1	few	TGTGCCAGCAGCCAAGACGGTACATTGGACTTTGACAATGAGCAGTTCTTC	CASSQDGTLDFDNEQFF
NA	TRBV6-1	TRBJ1-1	few	TGTGCCAGCAGTGAAGATCCGGGCACGAACACTGAAGCTTTCTTT	CASSEDPGTNTEAFF
TRBD1	TRBV7-2	TRBJ1-2	NA	TGTGCCAGCAGCCACGACAGGGCGGATAATGGCTACACCTTC	CASSHDRADNGYTF
NA	TRBV5-4	TRBJ2-1	few	TGTGCCAGCAGCCGCTTCGGTCCGGGGGCTCACAATGAGCAGTTCTTC	CASSRFGPGAHNEQFF
NA	TRBV7-3	TRBJ2-1	NA	TGTGCCAGCAGCTTAACCCGGGACTCACAGTGGTTCTTC	CASSLTRDSQWFF
NA	TRBV5-1	TRBJ2-1	NA	TGCGCCAGCAGCTTGGAGCCTGGAGACAATGAGCAGTTCTTC	CASSLEPGDNEQFF
NA	TRBV9	TRBJ1-3	NA	TGTGCCAGCAGCGCTCAGGGCCACACCATATATTTT	CASSAQGHTIYF
NA	TRBV11-2	TRBJ1-2	few	TGTGCCAGCAGCTTTGGCAACTATGGCTACACCTTC	CASSFGNYGYTF
TRBD1	TRBV7-9	TRBJ1-5	few	TGTGCCAGCACCCGAGGGGGCGGCAATCAGCCCCAGCATTTT	CASTRGGGNQPQHF